This record looks at one T cell receptor (beta chain) sequence and its context. The record originates from a study of blood T cell repertoires in COVID-19. Turning to the study itself: The United States, Italy and Spain provided the acute and convalescent COVID-19 samples. From T cells, B-cell-depleted T cells, or PBMCs came the material, which was cDNA or gDNA.

The length of the CDR3 is 15 residues. The V gene's germline CDR1 is GTSNPN and CDR2 SVGIG (reference sequence). J gave up 1 base and V 8 bases, and 8 bases lay outside the gene matches. As processed by the authors: Using reference gene primer amplification, nucleated cell counts were estimated. Some clones are missing from TCRdb's copy, which holds only in-frame ones; the method was immunoSEQ multiplex PCR. V and J calls and clone size are as listed in that table; D and trimming were resolved from the DNA. Of tens of thousands of clones in the sample, approximately 86% were seen once. This chain joins TRBV30 and TRBJ2-3; 11 bases map to TRBD2. This clonotype was obtained from a man aged 40-55 years with acute or convalescent COVID-19. Sequenced sample: peripheral blood. The chain's CDR3 is CAALSTSGGTDTQYF. The CDR3 DNA sequence: TGTGCCGCGTTATCGACTAGCGGGGGCACAGATACGCAGTATTTT.